The present entry profiles one T cell receptor beta chain with its context. What it recognizes is unknown. This record comes from a study of identical twins' blood T cells. V was trimmed by 8 bases and J by 4 bases, leaving 11 bases between them. This CDR3 region has 12 residues. The germline gives CDR1 MDHEN, CDR2 SYDVKM. Libraries were made from RNA as TCR cDNA, using a modified protocol. A single record per CDR3 protein comes from TCRdb applying MiXCR to the 5' RACE reads. The sample shows around 380,000 distinct CDR3 sequences, about 28% of them seen only once. Study-wide results and caveats: Shared environment remains a possible cause of twin similarity. V gene usage reportedly matched far better within twin pairs than unrelated donors.

The three twin pairs were reared together, likely meeting the same infections. The chain joins TRBV28 to TRBJ1-2; no definite D call. The receptor comes from a woman aged 18 to 55 in good health. The specimen was PBMCs. CDR3: CASVAITYGYTF. The CDR3 DNA reads as TGTGCCAGCGTCGCGATTACCTATGGCTACACCTTC.